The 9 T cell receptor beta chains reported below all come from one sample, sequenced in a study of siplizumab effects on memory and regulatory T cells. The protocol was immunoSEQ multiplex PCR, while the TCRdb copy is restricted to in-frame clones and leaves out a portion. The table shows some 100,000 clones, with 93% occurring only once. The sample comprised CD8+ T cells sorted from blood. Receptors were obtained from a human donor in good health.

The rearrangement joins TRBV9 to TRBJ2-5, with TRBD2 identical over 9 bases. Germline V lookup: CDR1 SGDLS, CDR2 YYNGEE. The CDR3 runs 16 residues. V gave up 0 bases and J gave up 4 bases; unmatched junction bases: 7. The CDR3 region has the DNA TGTGCCAGCAGCGTAGCATCGGGACTAGCCGGAGAGACCCAGTACTTC. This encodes CASSVASGLAGETQYF.

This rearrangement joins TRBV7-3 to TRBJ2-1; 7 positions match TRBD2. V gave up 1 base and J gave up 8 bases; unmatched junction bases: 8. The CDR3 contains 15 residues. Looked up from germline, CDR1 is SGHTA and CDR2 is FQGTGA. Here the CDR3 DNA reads TGTGCCAGCAGCTTAATTGGCGGGAGTAGGGATGAGCAGTTCTTC. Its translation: CASSLIGGSRDEQFF.

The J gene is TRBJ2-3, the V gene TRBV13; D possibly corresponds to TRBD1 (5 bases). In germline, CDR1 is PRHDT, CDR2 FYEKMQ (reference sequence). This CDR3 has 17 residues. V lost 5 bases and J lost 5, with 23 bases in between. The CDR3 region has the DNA TGTGCCAGCAGCCCCGATTCGCGAAGGGGTTATGTAGATACGCAGTATTTT. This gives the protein CASSPDSRRGYVDTQYF.

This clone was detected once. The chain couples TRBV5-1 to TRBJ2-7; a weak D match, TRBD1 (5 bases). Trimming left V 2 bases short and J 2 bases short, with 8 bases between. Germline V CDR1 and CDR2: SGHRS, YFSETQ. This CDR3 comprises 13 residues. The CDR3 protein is CASSFEGAYEQYF. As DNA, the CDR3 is TGCGCCAGCAGCTTTGAAGGGGCCTACGAGCAGTACTTC.

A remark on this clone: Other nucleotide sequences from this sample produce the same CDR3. The DNA of the CDR3 is TGTGCCAGTAGTATTAGCGGGAGCTCCTACAATGAGCAGTTCTTC. As protein: CASSISGSSYNEQFF. This chain connects TRBV19 to TRBJ2-1; 9 nucleotides align to TRBD2. Germline-derived CDR1 and CDR2 are LNHDA and SQIVND (reference sequence). This CDR3 contains 15 residues. Trimming cost V 3 bases and J 0 bases; bases outside gene matches: 0.

This CDR3 is CASSELPGLAATDTQYF. The CDR3 nucleotides are TGCGCCAGCAGTGAGTTGCCAGGACTAGCGGCCACAGATACGCAGTATTTT. V is TRBV10-1 and J is TRBJ2-3; 10 bases are a match to TRBD2. This CDR3 contains 17 residues. The junction had 6 bases not matched to a gene; V was cut back by 1 base and J by 2 bases. Germline V gene sequence: CDR1 WNHNN, CDR2 SYGVQD (reference sequence).

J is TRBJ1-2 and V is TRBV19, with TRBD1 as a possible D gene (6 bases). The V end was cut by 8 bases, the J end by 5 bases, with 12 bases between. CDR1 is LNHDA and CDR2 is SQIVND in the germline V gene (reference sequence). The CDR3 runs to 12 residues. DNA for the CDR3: TGTGCCAGTCAACAGGGTTCTTATGGCTACACCTTC. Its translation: CASQQGSYGYTF.

CDR3 region: CASGLAAGRAGELFF. DNA of the CDR3: TGTGCCAGCGGACTCGCCGCGGGGCGTGCCGGGGAGCTGTTTTTT. The chain has TRBV7-9 and TRBJ2-2; D is perhaps TRBD2 (6 bases). V was shortened by 8 bases and J by 6 bases, with 19 bases between the two germline ends. Germline values: CDR1 SEHNR, CDR2 FQNEAQ (reference sequence). CDR3 length equals 15 residues.

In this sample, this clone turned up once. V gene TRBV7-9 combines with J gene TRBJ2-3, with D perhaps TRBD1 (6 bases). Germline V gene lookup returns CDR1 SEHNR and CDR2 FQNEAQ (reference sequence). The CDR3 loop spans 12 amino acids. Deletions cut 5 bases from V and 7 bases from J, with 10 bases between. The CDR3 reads CASSLGTNTQYF. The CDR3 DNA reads TGTGCCAGCAGCCTCGGGACAAATACGCAGTATTTT.